These 27 T cell receptor beta chains came from one sample sequenced in a study of blood T cell repertoires in COVID-19. Profiled with immunoSEQ multiplex PCR; TCRdb holds only in-frame clones, not every one. The sample records more than 110,000 clones, roughly 79% being singletons. The specimen sequenced was PBMCs or T cells enriched from blood (not recorded which). The receptors were gathered from a woman aged 45 to 65 who had recovered from COVID-19.

This clone was counted between two and nine times. This chain links TRBV4-1 with TRBJ2-3; D is possibly TRBD2 (7 bases). Looked up from germline, CDR1 is MGHRA and CDR2 is YSYEKL. The CDR3 spans 14 residues. The ends were cut back, 4 bases at V and 5 bases at J, with 13 bases in the middle. For the CDR3, the DNA is TGCGCCAGCAGCCTCGGGGGGCCCAGAGATACGCAGTATTTT. Amino acids: CASSLGGPRDTQYF.

The chain combines TRBV28 with TRBJ2-5, with a weak D call TRBD2 (6 bases). The length of the CDR3 is 10 residues. Trimming removed 6 bases from V and 7 bases from J, with 6 bases in between. Germline V gene sequence: CDR1 MDHEN, CDR2 SYDVKM. DNA for the CDR3: TGTGCCAGCAGGGGGGGGACCCAGTACTTC. Encoded protein: CASRGGTQYF.

There are a few counts of this clone. The chain is built from TRBV30 and TRBJ2-7, with TRBD1 identical over 8 bases. The CDR3 sequence is 16 residues long. The trim removed 3 bases at V and 2 bases at J, leaving 12 bases unmatched. The germline CDR1 and CDR2 sequences are GTSNPN and SVGIG (reference sequence). In DNA form, the CDR3 reads TGTGCCTGGAGGTACGGACAGGGTACGGGTGCCTACGAGCAGTACTTC. The encoded protein is CAWRYGQGTGAYEQYF.

The chain couples TRBV27 to TRBJ1-4, with D possibly TRBD1 on 5 matching bases. CDR1 and CDR2 (germline): MNHEY, SMNVEV (reference sequence). This CDR3 is built from 13 residues. Deletions cut 7 bases from V and 2 bases from J, with 8 bases between. For the CDR3, the DNA is TGTGCCAGCACTCGACAGACTAATGAAAAACTGTTTTTT. Amino acids: CASTRQTNEKLFF.

This clone was found once. This chain links TRBV2 with TRBJ2-7; TRBD2 is a possible D gene (5 bases). The V end was cut by 11 bases, the J end by 4 bases, with 21 bases between. This CDR3 has 14 amino acids. Per the germline V gene, CDR1 is SNHLY and CDR2 is FYNNEI. CDR3: CAGRTWMNRYEQYF. In nucleotides, the CDR3 is TGTGCCGGGCGGACTTGGATGAATCGGTACGAGCAGTACTTC.

This chain uses TRBV20-1 with TRBJ1-5; no definite D call. Trimming removed 3 bases at V and 0 bases at J, with 18 bases between. The CDR3 has 17 amino acids. From germline, CDR1 is DFQATT and CDR2 SNEGSKA (reference sequence). The CDR3: CSASTNSGSFSNQPQHF. Here the CDR3 DNA reads TGCAGTGCTAGTACAAACTCCGGGTCTTTTAGCAATCAGCCCCAGCATTTT.

This clone was observed a single time. The genes are TRBV19 and TRBJ1-5; D remains unclear. Deletions cut 5 bases from V and 5 bases from J, with 10 bases between. Germline-derived CDR1 and CDR2 are LNHDA and SQIVND (reference sequence). This CDR3 contains 13 residues. DNA for the CDR3: TGTGCCAGTAGTTTCCTAGGCTATCAGCCCCAGCATTTT. It codes for CASSFLGYQPQHF.

This clone came up a few times. The rearrangement links TRBV11-3 to TRBJ1-6; TRBD1 is a possible D gene (6 bases). The germline V and J ends were trimmed by 5 bases and 9 bases, with 14 bases remaining between them. The CDR3 length is 14 residues. Germline V gives CDR1 SGHNT, CDR2 YENEEA. CDR3 coding DNA: TGTGCCAGCAGCAGCAGGGGTACTAGTTCACCCCTCCACTTT. The encoded protein is CASSSRGTSSPLHF.

The CDR3 DNA is TGTGCCAGCAGCGTAGCTGTGACAACCTCTGGAAACACCATATATTTT. This sequence encodes CASSVAVTTSGNTIYF. V is TRBV9 and J is TRBJ1-3; D is undetermined. Trimming took 0 bases from V and 0 from J, leaving 10 bases between them. The CDR3 extends over 16 amino acids. Germline lookup yields CDR1 SGDLS and CDR2 YYNGEE.

This clone was recorded once. The chain recombines TRBV18 with TRBJ2-2, with 7 bases aligning to TRBD1. Germline CDR1 reads KGHSH; CDR2 reads LQKENI. The junction had 7 bases not matched to a gene; V was cut back by 6 bases and J by 6 bases. The CDR3 has 14 amino acids. The CDR3 spells CASSQDRASGELFF. The CDR3 region has the DNA TGTGCCAGCTCCCAAGACAGGGCGTCCGGGGAGCTGTTTTTT. Based on the CDR3 plus reference TRBV18 and TRBJ2-2, the full variable domain is NAGVMQNPRHLVRRRGQEARLRCSPMKGHSHVYWYRQLPEEGLKFMVYLQKENIIDESGMPKERFSAEFPKEGPSILRIQQVVRGDSAAYFCASSQDRASGELFFGEGSRLTVL.

The chain joins TRBV7-7 to TRBJ2-5; 11 bases are a match to TRBD2. Germline V CDR1 and CDR2: SSHAT, FNYEAQ (reference sequence). This CDR3 is built from 18 residues. The J segment lost 4 bases and the V segment lost 0 bases, leaving 10 bases of the junction unmatched. The CDR3 DNA reads as TGTGCCAGCAGCTTAGCGCAGCGTGGGCTAGCGGGAGGAGAGACCCAGTACTTC. Translation gives CASSLAQRGLAGGETQYF.

The V and J genes are TRBV3-1 (or the pseudogene TRBV3-2) and TRBJ1-1; no clear D. Trimming pared 2 bases from V and 5 bases from J, leaving 9 bases between. The germline gives CDR1 LGHDT, CDR2 YNNKEL (reference sequence). The CDR3 covers 13 residues. CDR3 nucleotide sequence: TGTGCCAGCAGCCAACAAGGGAGGACTGAAGCTTTCTTT. It translates to CASSQQGRTEAFF.

This clone was observed a few times. V gene TRBV2 combines with J gene TRBJ1-6; a weak D match, TRBD1 (6 bases). CDR1 and CDR2 from the germline V gene are SNHLY and FYNNEI. V lost 4 bases to trimming and J lost 9 bases, with 16 bases between them. This CDR3 spans 15 amino acids. This CDR3 is CASSGVRGMGSPLHF. The CDR3 nucleotides are TGTGCCAGCAGTGGGGTCAGGGGAATGGGTTCACCCCTCCACTTT.

The chain is built from TRBV18 and TRBJ1-4, with 8 bases aligning to TRBD1. The CDR3 loop spans 15 amino acids. J lost 3 bases, V lost 0 bases, and 0 bases had no gene match. Germline-derived CDR1 and CDR2 are KGHSH and LQKENI. In DNA, the CDR3 is TGTGCCAGCTCACCACCGGGACAGGCTAATGAAAAACTGTTTTTT. It encodes CASSPPGQANEKLFF.

This rearrangement joins TRBV10-2 to TRBJ2-5, with D uncertain. V was shortened by 7 bases and J by 1 base, with 16 bases between the two germline ends. CDR3 length: 15 residues. Germline CDR1 reads WSHSY; CDR2 reads SAAADI. CDR3 DNA: TGCGCCAGCATGGAGATAGTGGAAAGCCAAGAGACCCAGTACTTC. It specifies CASMEIVESQETQYF.

The gene calls are TRBV6-5 and TRBJ2-7, with D perhaps matching TRBD1 (5 bases). Germline CDR1 reads MNHEY; CDR2 reads SVGAGI. The CDR3 length is 16 residues. V was cut by 3 bases and J by 0 bases, with 15 bases left in between. In DNA form, the CDR3 reads TGTGCCAGCAGTTATTCCGACAGTGCCAGCTCCTACGAGCAGTACTTC. Translating gives CASSYSDSASSYEQYF.

The chain couples TRBV19 to TRBJ1-5; the D is unclear. Germline V gene lookup returns CDR1 LNHDA and CDR2 SQIVND (reference sequence). CDR3 size: 14 residues. Trimming took off 6 bases at V and 2 bases at J, with 11 bases between the two ends. The CDR3 loop is CASSPAAGNQPQHF. CDR3 nucleotides: TGTGCCAGTAGCCCAGCGGCAGGCAATCAGCCCCAGCATTTT.

The V call is TRBV18, the J call TRBJ2-5; the D gene is possibly TRBD1 (5 bases). Trimming took 2 bases from V and 1 from J, leaving 11 bases between them. Germline V CDR1 and CDR2: KGHSH, LQKENI. The CDR3 contains 15 residues. The CDR3, as DNA: TGTGCCAGCTCACCAATTCAGGGTGCCCAAGAGACCCAGTACTTC. It codes for CASSPIQGAQETQYF.

This chain uses TRBV9 with TRBJ2-2, with D unclear. CDR1 is SGDLS and CDR2 is YYNGEE in the germline V gene. The CDR3 is made up of 15 amino acids. Trimming pared 4 bases from V and 6 bases from J, leaving 16 bases between. This chain's CDR3 is CASSPFPGVSGELFF. DNA for the CDR3: TGTGCCAGCAGCCCCTTTCCCGGTGTTTCCGGGGAGCTGTTTTTT.

V usage is TRBV28 and J usage is TRBJ1-2, with 7 bases fitting TRBD1. Germline V lookup: CDR1 MDHEN, CDR2 SYDVKM. With 7 bases clipped from V and 2 bases from J, the junction kept 16 bases outside the gene matches. The CDR3 extends over 17 amino acids. The CDR3 loop reads CASKQFIVTGVNYGYTF. In DNA, the CDR3 is TGTGCCAGCAAACAGTTTATAGTCACAGGGGTGAACTATGGCTACACCTTC.

V usage is TRBV2 and J usage is TRBJ1-1; TRBD1 is a possible D gene (5 bases). The V gene lost 4 bases and the J gene lost 2 bases, with 11 bases spanning the gap. This CDR3 region has 14 residues. Germline values: CDR1 SNHLY, CDR2 FYNNEI. The CDR3 DNA reads as TGTGCCAGCAGTGTTCGGCAGGGCAACACTGAAGCTTTCTTT. Translated, it gives CASSVRQGNTEAFF. Complete variable domain (other parts from reference TRBV2 and TRBJ1-1): EPEVTQTPSHQVTQMGQEVILRCVPISNHLYFYWYRQILGQKVEFLVSFYNNEISEKSEIFDDQFSVERPDGSNFTLKIRSTKLEDSAMYFCASSVRQGNTEAFFGQGTRLTVV.

The chain couples TRBV9 to TRBJ2-1; D is perhaps TRBD1 (6 bases). Trimming removed 2 bases at V and 1 base at J, with 13 bases between. CDR3 length: 16 amino acids. The germline CDR1 and CDR2 sequences are SGDLS and YYNGEE. CDR3 DNA sequence: TGTGCCAGCAGCGTGAGGGGGACGGTTTCCTACAATGAGCAGTTCTTC. Protein sequence: CASSVRGTVSYNEQFF.

This chain joins TRBV6-5 and TRBJ1-2, with 7 positions matching TRBD1. Germline-derived CDR1 and CDR2 are MNHEY and SVGAGI. The CDR3 runs 15 residues. Trimming took 6 bases from V and 8 from J; bases not matched to a gene: 15. The DNA of the CDR3 is TGTGCCAGCAGCCCGTACGGGACAGCCAAAACGGGCTACACCTTC. Amino acids: CASSPYGTAKTGYTF.

The chain joins TRBV18 to TRBJ2-1; 8 positions match TRBD2. CDR3 length: 15 amino acids. With V trimmed by 3 bases and J by 4 bases, 5 bases remained unmatched. Looked up from germline, CDR1 is KGHSH and CDR2 is LQKENI. The CDR3 nucleotides read TGTGCCAGCTCACCTCCGGGACTAGAGTACAATGAGCAGTTCTTC. Encoded protein: CASSPPGLEYNEQFF. The full variable domain, its missing parts supplied by reference TRBV18 and TRBJ2-1, is NAGVMQNPRHLVRRRGQEARLRCSPMKGHSHVYWYRQLPEEGLKFMVYLQKENIIDESGMPKERFSAEFPKEGPSILRIQQVVRGDSAAYFCASSPPGLEYNEQFFGPGTRLTVL.

V gene TRBV29-1 combines with J gene TRBJ1-1; D gene uncertain. The CDR3 has 12 residues. Germline CDR1 reads SQVTM; CDR2 reads ANQGSEA. V was clipped by 7 bases and J by 2 bases, with 11 bases between them. The CDR3 here is CSAPGDNTEAFF. Here the CDR3 DNA reads TGCAGCGCCCCCGGGGATAACACTGAAGCTTTCTTT.

The gene calls are TRBV2 and TRBJ1-4; D may be TRBD1 (5 bases). The ends were cut back, 1 base at V and 4 bases at J, with 10 bases in the middle. This CDR3 comprises 15 residues. Looked up from germline, CDR1 is SNHLY and CDR2 is FYNNEI. CDR3: CASSEGGGINEKLFF. CDR3 sequence (DNA): TGTGCCAGCAGTGAAGGGGGGGGGATTAATGAAAAACTGTTTTTT.

The rearrangement links TRBV6-1 to TRBJ2-5, with TRBD2 as a possible D gene (5 bases). The CDR3 loop spans 16 amino acids. Trimming stripped 2 bases from V and 2 bases from J, with 15 bases between. Germline V gene lookup returns CDR1 MNHNS and CDR2 SASEGT. The chain's CDR3 is CASSESLAGIQETQYF. CDR3 bases: TGTGCCAGCAGTGAAAGCCTAGCTGGGATTCAAGAGACCCAGTACTTC.